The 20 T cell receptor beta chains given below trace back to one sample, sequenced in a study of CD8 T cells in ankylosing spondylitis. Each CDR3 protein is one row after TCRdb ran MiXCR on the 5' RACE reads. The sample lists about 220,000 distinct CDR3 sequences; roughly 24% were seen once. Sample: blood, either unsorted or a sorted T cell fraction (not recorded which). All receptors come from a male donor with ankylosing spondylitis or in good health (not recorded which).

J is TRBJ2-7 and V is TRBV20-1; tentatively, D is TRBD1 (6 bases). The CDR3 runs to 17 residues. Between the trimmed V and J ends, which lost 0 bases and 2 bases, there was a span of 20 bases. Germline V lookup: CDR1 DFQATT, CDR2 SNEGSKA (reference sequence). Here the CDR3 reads CSARDLKTGTTTYEQYF. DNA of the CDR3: TGCAGTGCTAGAGACTTAAAAACCGGGACAACTACCTACGAGCAGTACTTC.

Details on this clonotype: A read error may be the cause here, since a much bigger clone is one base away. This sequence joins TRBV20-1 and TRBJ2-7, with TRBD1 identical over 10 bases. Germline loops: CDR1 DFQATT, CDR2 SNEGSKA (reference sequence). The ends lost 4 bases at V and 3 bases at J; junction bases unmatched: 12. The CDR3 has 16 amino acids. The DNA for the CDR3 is TGCAGTGCTAAAGGTCGGGGACAGGGGAACGTCTACGAGCAGTACTTC. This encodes CSAKGRGQGNVYEQYF.

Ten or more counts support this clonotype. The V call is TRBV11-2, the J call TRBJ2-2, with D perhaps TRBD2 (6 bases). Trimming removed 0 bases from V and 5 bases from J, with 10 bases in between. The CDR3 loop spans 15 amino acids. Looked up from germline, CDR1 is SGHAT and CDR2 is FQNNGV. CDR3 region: CASSLEPGVTGELFF. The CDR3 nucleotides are TGTGCCAGCAGCTTAGAGCCGGGGGTAACCGGGGAGCTGTTTTTT. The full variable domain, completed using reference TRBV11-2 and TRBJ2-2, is EAGVAQSPRYKIIEKRQSVAFWCNPISGHATLYWYQQILGQGPKLLIQFQNNGVVDDSQLPKDRFSAERLKGVDSTLKIQPAKLEDSAVYLCASSLEPGVTGELFFGEGSRLTVL.

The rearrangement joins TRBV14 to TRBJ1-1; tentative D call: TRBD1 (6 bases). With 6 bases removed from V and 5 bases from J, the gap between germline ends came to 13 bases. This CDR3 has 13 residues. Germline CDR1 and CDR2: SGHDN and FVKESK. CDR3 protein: CASRRAGETEAFF. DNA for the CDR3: TGTGCCAGCAGGAGGGCAGGGGAAACTGAAGCTTTCTTT.

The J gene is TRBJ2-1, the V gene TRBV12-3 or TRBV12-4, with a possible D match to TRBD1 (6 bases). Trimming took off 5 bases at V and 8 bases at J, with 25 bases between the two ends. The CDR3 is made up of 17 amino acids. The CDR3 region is CASSPTLPQGDAYEQFF. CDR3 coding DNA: TGTGCCAGCAGTCCCACATTACCACAGGGAGATGCGTATGAGCAGTTCTTC.

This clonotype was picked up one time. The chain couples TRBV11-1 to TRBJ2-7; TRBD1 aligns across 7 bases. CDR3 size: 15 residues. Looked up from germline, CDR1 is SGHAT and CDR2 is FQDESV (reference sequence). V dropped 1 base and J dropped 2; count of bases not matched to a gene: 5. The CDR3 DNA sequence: TGTGCCAGCAGCTTAGTAGGGGGACAGACCTACGAGCAGTACTTC. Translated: CASSLVGGQTYEQYF. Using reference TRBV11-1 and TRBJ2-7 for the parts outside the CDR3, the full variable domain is EAEVAQSPRYKITEKSQAVAFWCDPISGHATLYWYRQILGQGPELLVQFQDESVVDDSQLPKDRFSAERLKGVDSTLKIQPAELGDSAMYLCASSLVGGQTYEQYFGPGTRLTVT.

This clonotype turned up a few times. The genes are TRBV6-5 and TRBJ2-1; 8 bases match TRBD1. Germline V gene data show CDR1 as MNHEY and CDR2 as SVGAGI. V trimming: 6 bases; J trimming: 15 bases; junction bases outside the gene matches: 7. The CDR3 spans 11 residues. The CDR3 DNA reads TGTGCCAGCAGCGAGACAGGGGCGACGTTCTTC. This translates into CASSETGATFF.

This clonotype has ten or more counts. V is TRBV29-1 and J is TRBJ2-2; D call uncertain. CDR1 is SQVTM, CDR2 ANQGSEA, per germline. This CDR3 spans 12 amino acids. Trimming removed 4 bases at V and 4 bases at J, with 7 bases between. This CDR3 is CSVGSRTGELFF. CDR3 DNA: TGCAGCGTTGGCAGTCGCACCGGGGAGCTGTTTTTT.

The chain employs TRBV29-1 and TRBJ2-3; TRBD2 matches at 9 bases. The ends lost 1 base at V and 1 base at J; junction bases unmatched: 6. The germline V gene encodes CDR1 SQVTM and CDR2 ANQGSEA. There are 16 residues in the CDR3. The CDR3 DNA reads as TGCAGCGTTGAAGGGGGGAGGACTAGCGGCACAGATACGCAGTATTTT. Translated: CSVEGGRTSGTDTQYF.

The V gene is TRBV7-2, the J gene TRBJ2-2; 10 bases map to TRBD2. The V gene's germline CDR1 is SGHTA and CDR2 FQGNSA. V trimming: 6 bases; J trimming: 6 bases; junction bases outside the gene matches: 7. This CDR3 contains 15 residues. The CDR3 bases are TGTGCCAGCAGGGGAGCGGGAGGGCTCGCCGGGGAGCTGTTTTTT. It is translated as CASRGAGGLAGELFF.

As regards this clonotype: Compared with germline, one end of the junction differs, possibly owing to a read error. CDR3 in amino acids: CAGSLAGTLNTEAFF. The CDR3, as DNA: TGTGCCGGCAGCTTAGCCGGGACCTTGAACACTGAAGCTTTCTTT. This sequence joins TRBV7-2 and TRBJ1-1, with a weak D call TRBD1 (5 bases). Per germline, CDR1 SGHTA and CDR2 FQGNSA. The length of the CDR3 is 15 residues.

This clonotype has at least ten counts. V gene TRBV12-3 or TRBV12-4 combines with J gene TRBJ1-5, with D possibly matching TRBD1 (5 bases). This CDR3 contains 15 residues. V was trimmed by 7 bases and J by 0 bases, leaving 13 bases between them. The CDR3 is CASIKDGGSNQPQHF. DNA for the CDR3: TGTGCCAGCATCAAGGACGGGGGTAGCAATCAGCCCCAGCATTTT.

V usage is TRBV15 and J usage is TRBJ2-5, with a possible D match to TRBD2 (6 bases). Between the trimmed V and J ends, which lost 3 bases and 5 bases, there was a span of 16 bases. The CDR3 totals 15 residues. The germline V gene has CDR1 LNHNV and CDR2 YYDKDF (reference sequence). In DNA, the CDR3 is TGTGCCACCAGCAGGGGTGGGGGGTATGTGGAGACCCAGTACTTC. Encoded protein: CATSRGGGYVETQYF.

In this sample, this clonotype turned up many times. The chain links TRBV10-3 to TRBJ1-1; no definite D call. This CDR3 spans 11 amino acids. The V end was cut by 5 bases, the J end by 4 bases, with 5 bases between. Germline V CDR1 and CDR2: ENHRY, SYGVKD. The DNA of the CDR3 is TGTGCCATCAGTCCAGGCACTGAAGCTTTCTTT. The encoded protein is CAISPGTEAFF.

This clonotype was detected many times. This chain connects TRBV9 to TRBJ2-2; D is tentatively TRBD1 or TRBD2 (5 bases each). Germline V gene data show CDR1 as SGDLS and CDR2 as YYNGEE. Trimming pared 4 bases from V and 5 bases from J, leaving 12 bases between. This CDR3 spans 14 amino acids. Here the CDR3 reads CASSPEGMTGELFF. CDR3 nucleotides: TGTGCCAGCAGCCCCGAGGGGATGACCGGGGAGCTGTTTTTT.

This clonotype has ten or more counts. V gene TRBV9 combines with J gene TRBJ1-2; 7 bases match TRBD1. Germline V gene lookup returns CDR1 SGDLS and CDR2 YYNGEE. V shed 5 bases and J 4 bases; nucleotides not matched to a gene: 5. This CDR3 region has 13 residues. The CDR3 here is CASRAGGSYGYTF. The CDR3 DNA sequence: TGTGCCAGCAGAGCAGGGGGTTCCTATGGCTACACCTTC.

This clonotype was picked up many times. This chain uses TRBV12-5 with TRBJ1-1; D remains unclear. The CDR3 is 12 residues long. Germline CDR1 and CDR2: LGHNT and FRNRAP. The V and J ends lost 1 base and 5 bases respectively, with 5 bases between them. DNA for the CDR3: TGTGCTAGTGGTTTGGGGTTGACTGAAGCTTTCTTT. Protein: CASGLGLTEAFF.

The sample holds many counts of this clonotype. The CDR3, as DNA: TGTGCCAGCTCGAGGGGGGGACTCCTCACCGGGGAGCTGTTTTTT. It specifies CASSRGGLLTGELFF. J is TRBJ2-2 and V is TRBV9, with D possibly TRBD2 on 7 matching bases. The germline V gene has CDR1 SGDLS and CDR2 YYNGEE. V lost 7 bases and J 4 bases, leaving 17 bases between the germline ends. The CDR3 is made up of 15 amino acids.

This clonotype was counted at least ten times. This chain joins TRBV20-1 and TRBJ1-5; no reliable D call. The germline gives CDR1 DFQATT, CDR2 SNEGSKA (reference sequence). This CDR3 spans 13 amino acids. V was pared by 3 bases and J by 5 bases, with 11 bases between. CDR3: CSASPLTDQPQHF. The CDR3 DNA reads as TGCAGTGCTAGCCCACTTACCGATCAGCCCCAGCATTTT.

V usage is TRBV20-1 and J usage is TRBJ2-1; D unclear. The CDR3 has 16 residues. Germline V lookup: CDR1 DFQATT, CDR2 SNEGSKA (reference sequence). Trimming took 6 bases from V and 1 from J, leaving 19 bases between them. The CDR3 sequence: CSAPGINRRSYNEQFF. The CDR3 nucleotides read TGCAGTGCCCCCGGAATTAACAGACGTTCCTACAATGAGCAGTTCTTC.